The 23 T cell receptor beta chains reported below all come from one sample, sequenced in a study of T cell responses to AZD1222 COVID-19 vaccine. Sequenced by immunoSEQ multiplex PCR; TCRdb stores in-frame clones only, minus some. The repertoire holds approximately 150,000 clones, with more than 75% as singletons. The sample here was peripheral blood, taken on day 0 of AZD1222 vaccination. The source is an adult in good health.

The genes are TRBV5-1 and TRBJ2-7; TRBD1 aligns across 7 bases. The V segment lost 4 bases and the J segment 3 bases; nucleotides outside the gene matches: 7. CDR3 length: 14 residues. Germline CDR1 reads SGHRS; CDR2 reads YFSETQ. The CDR3 here is CASSTTGNVYEQYF. As DNA, the CDR3 is TGCGCCAGCAGCACGACAGGGAACGTCTACGAGCAGTACTTC.

The genes are TRBV5-1 and TRBJ1-2; a weak D match, TRBD1 (5 bases). The CDR3 loop spans 16 amino acids. Germline V gene lookup returns CDR1 SGHRS and CDR2 YFSETQ. Trimming took off 0 bases at V and 6 bases at J, with 18 bases between the two ends. CDR3 coding DNA: TGCGCCAGCAGCTTGGTAGAGGGCAGGGACCTGGATGGCTACACCTTC. Its protein is CASSLVEGRDLDGYTF. Full variable domain (remainder filled in from reference TRBV5-1 and TRBJ1-2): KAGVTQTPRYLIKTRGQQVTLSCSPISGHRSVSWYQQTPGQGLQFLFEYFSETQRNKGNFPGRFSGRQFSNSRSEMNVSTLELGDSALYLCASSLVEGRDLDGYTFGSGTRLTVV.

The J gene is TRBJ2-2, the V gene TRBV5-4; D is undetermined. The CDR3 spans 11 residues. Germline CDR1 and CDR2: SGHNT and YYREEE (reference sequence). Trimming removed 6 bases from V and 6 bases from J, with 6 bases in between. CDR3 region: CASNLAGELFF. The CDR3 DNA is TGTGCCAGCAACCTTGCCGGGGAGCTGTTTTTT.

This chain joins TRBV27 and TRBJ1-4; 7 bases map to TRBD1. The CDR3 totals 18 residues. Unmatched junction bases numbered 12, after V lost 2 bases and J lost 3 bases. CDR1 is MNHEY and CDR2 is SMNVEV in the germline V gene (reference sequence). The CDR3 DNA is TGTGCCAGCAGTTTACTTGGAGGCAGGGGGTGGGCTAATGAAAAACTGTTTTTT. Protein product: CASSLLGGRGWANEKLFF.

This rearrangement joins TRBV7-2 to TRBJ2-1; TRBD1 aligns across 10 bases. CDR1 and CDR2 from the germline V gene are SGHTA and FQGNSA. V shed 3 bases and J 0 bases; nucleotides not matched to a gene: 8. CDR3 length: 18 amino acids. The CDR3 DNA sequence: TGTGCCAGCAGCTTCGTGGACAGGGGGTCCCCCTCCTACAATGAGCAGTTCTTC. Protein sequence: CASSFVDRGSPSYNEQFF. The whole variable domain, remainder taken from reference TRBV7-2 and TRBJ2-1, is GAGVSQSPSNKVTEKGKDVELRCDPISGHTALYWYRQSLGQGLEFLIYFQGNSAPDKSGLPSDRFSAERTGGSVSTLTIQRTQQEDSAVYLCASSFVDRGSPSYNEQFFGPGTRLTVL.

The rearrangement links TRBV27 to TRBJ2-7, with TRBD1 as a possible D gene (6 bases). The CDR3 covers 15 residues. The germline CDR1 and CDR2 sequences are MNHEY and SMNVEV (reference sequence). Trimming took off 2 bases at V and 9 bases at J, with 20 bases between the two ends. The CDR3 DNA reads as TGTGCCAGCAGTTTAAACGGGATAGGGGGTGTAGGGCAGTACTTC. Amino acid sequence: CASSLNGIGGVGQYF.

J is TRBJ1-4 and V is TRBV5-6; possible D gene TRBD1, 5 bases. The germline V and J ends were trimmed by 4 bases and 5 bases, with 15 bases remaining between them. Looked up from germline, CDR1 is SGHDT and CDR2 is YYEEEE. The CDR3 runs 15 residues. CDR3 nucleotides: TGTGCCAGCAGCGGGAGGGACCGGCAAAATGAAAAACTGTTTTTT. Protein: CASSGRDRQNEKLFF.

The chain couples TRBV25-1 to TRBJ2-7; TRBD1 might be the D (6 bases). The CDR3 has 11 amino acids. Germline loops: CDR1 MGHDK, CDR2 SYGVNS. V was pared by 6 bases and J by 4 bases, with 7 bases between. The CDR3 here is CASRQGYEQYF. The CDR3 DNA is TGTGCCAGCAGACAGGGATACGAGCAGTACTTC.

The CDR3 protein is CASRTDRSQETQYF. In DNA, the CDR3 is TGTGCCAGCAGGACGGACAGGAGCCAAGAGACCCAGTACTTC. J is TRBJ2-5 and V is TRBV7-9; 7 nucleotides agree with TRBD1. The V gene end was trimmed by 6 bases and the J gene end by 1 base; junction bases not matched to a gene: 5. Germline V gives CDR1 SEHNR, CDR2 FQNEAQ (reference sequence). This CDR3 spans 14 amino acids.

This chain joins TRBV7-9 and TRBJ2-4, with D possibly being TRBD1 (5 bases). Germline-derived CDR1 and CDR2 are SEHNR and FQNEAQ (reference sequence). V was clipped by 1 base and J by 4 bases, with 14 bases between them. This CDR3 has 16 amino acids. The CDR3 spells CASSLGQQGSKNIQYF. CDR3 coding DNA: TGTGCCAGCAGCTTAGGGCAGCAGGGAAGTAAAAACATTCAGTACTTC.

The V and J genes are TRBV28 and TRBJ1-4, with D possibly TRBD1 on 6 matching bases. V was clipped by 6 bases and J by 8 bases, with 16 bases between them. The germline V gene has CDR1 MDHEN and CDR2 SYDVKM. This CDR3 has 14 residues. Here the CDR3 DNA reads TGTGCCAGCAGCCGGGCACAGGGTGGGGAAAAACTGTTTTTT. Translation: CASSRAQGGEKLFF.

This chain connects TRBV9 to TRBJ1-2, with D hard to call. Looked up from germline, CDR1 is SGDLS and CDR2 is YYNGEE. V dropped 6 bases and J dropped 6 bases, with 15 bases sitting between them. This CDR3 has 13 residues. CDR3 DNA sequence: TGTGCCAGCATGGGTTCTGGGCTTAATGGCTACACCTTC. Translating gives CASMGSGLNGYTF.

The rearrangement joins TRBV10-1 to TRBJ2-3, with D perhaps matching TRBD2 (5 bases). Germline CDR1 WNHNN, CDR2 SYGVQD (reference sequence). V dropped 6 bases and J dropped 6 bases, with 13 bases sitting between them. The CDR3 covers 13 residues. The CDR3 loop is CASSKTGWDTQYF. CDR3 nucleotide sequence: TGCGCCAGCAGCAAAACGGGGTGGGATACGCAGTATTTT.

The V and J genes are TRBV6-5 and TRBJ1-5, with D possibly matching TRBD1 (6 bases). V was pared by 2 bases and J by 9 bases, with 11 bases between. Per germline, CDR1 MNHEY and CDR2 SVGAGI. The length of the CDR3 is 13 residues. CDR3 bases: TGTGCCAGCAGTTACGTGGGAGGGGGGCCCCAGCATTTT. Protein: CASSYVGGGPQHF.

The CDR3 DNA reads TGTGCCTGGAGTCTAGGCCGGGGAGAAAAACTGTTTTTT. Translated: CAWSLGRGEKLFF. V is TRBV30 and J is TRBJ1-4; the D is unclear. Trimming cost V 2 bases and J 8 bases, with 12 bases left between them. From germline, CDR1 is GTSNPN and CDR2 SVGIG (reference sequence). The CDR3 runs to 13 residues.

The chain couples TRBV28 to TRBJ2-5, with D hard to call. The germline gives CDR1 MDHEN, CDR2 SYDVKM. CDR3 length: 13 residues. Trimming shortened V by 2 bases and J by 2 bases, and 6 bases separated the two germline ends. CDR3 amino acids: CASSLHGQETQYF. CDR3 nucleotides: TGTGCCAGCAGTTTACACGGGCAAGAGACCCAGTACTTC.

V gene TRBV18 combines with J gene TRBJ2-3, with 7 nucleotides matching TRBD2. Germline loops: CDR1 KGHSH, CDR2 LQKENI. This CDR3 contains 17 residues. The V gene end was trimmed by 6 bases and the J gene end by 3 bases; junction bases not matched to a gene: 15. The CDR3 bases are TGTGCCAGCTCCAAAGAGCGCGCGGGAGTTCGGACAGATACGCAGTATTTT. It translates to CASSKERAGVRTDTQYF.

The rearrangement uses TRBV4-1 and TRBJ1-1, with 7 bases aligning to TRBD1. Germline values: CDR1 MGHRA, CDR2 YSYEKL. Losses at the gene ends were 3 bases for V and 2 bases for J; bases not matched to a gene: 6. This CDR3 comprises 15 residues. The CDR3 bases are TGCGCCAGCAGCCATGACGGGACAGCCAACACTGAAGCTTTCTTT. Amino acids: CASSHDGTANTEAFF.

For the CDR3, the DNA is TGTGCCATCAGTCTAGGGACCGTCGGGGAGACCCAGTACTTC. It specifies CAISLGTVGETQYF. This chain connects TRBV10-3 to TRBJ2-5, with D possibly called TRBD1 or TRBD2 (5 bases each). Looked up from germline, CDR1 is ENHRY and CDR2 is SYGVKD. Trimming took 5 bases from V and 5 from J, leaving 15 bases between them. This CDR3 spans 14 amino acids.

V is TRBV20-1 and J is TRBJ2-3, with no clear D. There are 10 residues in the CDR3. Trimming pared 5 bases from V and 8 bases from J, leaving 8 bases between. The V gene's germline CDR1 is DFQATT and CDR2 SNEGSKA (reference sequence). CDR3 loop: CSARASTQYF. CDR3 in DNA: TGCAGTGCTCGAGCAAGTACGCAGTATTTT.

This chain uses TRBV27 with TRBJ1-1; D is uncertain. The CDR3 extends over 14 amino acids. From germline, CDR1 is MNHEY and CDR2 SMNVEV (reference sequence). The V and J ends lost 2 bases and 2 bases respectively, with 9 bases between them. Here the CDR3 reads CASSLPGGNTEAFF. DNA of the CDR3: TGTGCCAGCAGTTTACCGGGAGGAAACACTGAAGCTTTCTTT.

The rearrangement uses TRBV9 and TRBJ2-3; 8 nucleotides match TRBD2. This CDR3 comprises 16 residues. CDR1 is SGDLS, CDR2 YYNGEE, per germline. The trim removed 4 bases at V and 2 bases at J, leaving 9 bases unmatched. CDR3 bases: TGTGCCAGCAGCCCCCGGACTAGCCTTAACACAGATACGCAGTATTTT. Its protein product is CASSPRTSLNTDTQYF. Full variable domain (remainder filled in from reference TRBV9 and TRBJ2-3): DSGVTQTPKHLITATGQRVTLRCSPRSGDLSVYWYQQSLDQGLQFLIQYYNGEERAKGNILERFSAQQFPDLHSELNLSSLELGDSALYFCASSPRTSLNTDTQYFGPGTRLTVL.

The chain couples TRBV12-3 or TRBV12-4 to TRBJ2-3; D call uncertain. The CDR3 contains 11 residues. The V end was cut by 5 bases, the J end by 6 bases, with 6 bases between. The CDR3 here is CASSDGDTQYF. Here the CDR3 DNA reads TGTGCCAGCAGTGACGGTGATACGCAGTATTTT.